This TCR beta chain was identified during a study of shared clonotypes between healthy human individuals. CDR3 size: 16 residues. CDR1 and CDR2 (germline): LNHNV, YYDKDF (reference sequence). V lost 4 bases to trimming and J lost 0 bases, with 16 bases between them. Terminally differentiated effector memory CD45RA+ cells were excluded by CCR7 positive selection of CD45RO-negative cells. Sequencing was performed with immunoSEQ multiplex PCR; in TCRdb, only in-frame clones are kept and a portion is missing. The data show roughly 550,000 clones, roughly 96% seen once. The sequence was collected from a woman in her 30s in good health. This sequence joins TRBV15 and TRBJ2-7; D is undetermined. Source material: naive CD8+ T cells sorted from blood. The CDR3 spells CATSTRAVPFSYEQYF. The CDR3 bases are TGTGCCACCAGCACCCGGGCGGTCCCGTTCTCCTACGAGCAGTACTTC.